One sample yielded the 22 T cell receptor beta chains listed below, sequenced in a study of cytomegalovirus exposure and HLA in healthy donors (dated by TCRdb to the late 2010s). Receptor libraries were prepared by the immunoSEQ multiplex PCR assay. For the multiplex PCR, a mixture combining 60 forward primers for TCR Vbeta segments and 13 reverse primers for TCR Jbeta segments was used. The source is immuneACCESS, and TCRdb retained only in-frame sequences with V and J called. Part of the clones is not carried over; for the studies checked, unresolved V genes explain less than half of this, and the remainder is unexplained. The table for this sample lists fewer than 85,000 clones; around two thirds of them were counted only once. Approximately 5% of the sample comes from the top ten. Sequencing input: PBMCs. All receptors derive from a man between 60 and 75 years old in good health and CMV-seropositive.

This clone was counted a single time. The chain is built from TRBV7-9 and TRBJ1-1; maybe TRBD1 (6 bases). The germline V gene has CDR1 SEHNR and CDR2 FQNEAQ (reference sequence). The germline V and J ends were trimmed by 5 bases and 4 bases, with 14 bases remaining between them. The CDR3 length is 14 residues. CDR3 sequence reads: CASSNTGRGTEAFF. CDR3 DNA: TGTGCCAGCAGCAATACAGGGAGGGGCACTGAAGCTTTCTTT.

The chain employs TRBV19 and TRBJ2-1, with 9 bases lining up with TRBD2. With 3 bases clipped from V and 5 bases from J, the junction kept 11 bases outside the gene matches. The CDR3 is made up of 17 amino acids. Germline V gene data show CDR1 as LNHDA and CDR2 as SQIVND (reference sequence). CDR3 region: CASSISGLAGFHNEQFF. The DNA of the CDR3 is TGTGCCAGTAGTATTTCGGGCCTAGCGGGATTTCACAATGAGCAGTTCTTC.

This clone was seen more than once but under ten times. The genes are TRBV9 and TRBJ2-1; 12 bases line up with TRBD2. CDR1 and CDR2 (germline): SGDLS, YYNGEE. The CDR3 is made up of 19 amino acids. V lost 4 bases and J lost 4; bases outside the gene matches: 15. The CDR3 is CASSSQTSGSFLGYNEQFF. Written as DNA, the CDR3 is TGTGCCAGCAGCTCTCAGACTAGCGGGAGTTTCTTGGGGTACAATGAGCAGTTCTTC.

This chain joins TRBV7-9 and TRBJ1-2; TRBD1 is a possible D gene (5 bases). Germline loops: CDR1 SEHNR, CDR2 FQNEAQ (reference sequence). CDR3 size: 16 residues. Between the trimmed V and J ends, which lost 1 base and 1 base, there was a span of 13 bases. CDR3 region: CASSLERGALNYGYTF. The CDR3 DNA follows: TGTGCCAGCAGCTTAGAACGCGGGGCCCTTAACTATGGCTACACCTTC.

The chain links TRBV2 to TRBJ1-1, with D possibly being TRBD1 (5 bases). CDR3 length: 12 amino acids. Germline-derived CDR1 and CDR2 are SNHLY and FYNNEI. Trimming cost V 8 bases and J 3 bases, with 10 bases left between them. The CDR3 sequence is CASSREHTEAFF. CDR3 sequence (DNA): TGTGCCAGCTCCAGGGAACACACTGAAGCTTTCTTT.

This rearrangement joins TRBV6-5 to TRBJ1-2; D is ambiguous. The V gene's germline CDR1 is MNHEY and CDR2 SVGAGI. V was pared by 2 bases and J by 6 bases, with 7 bases between. The CDR3 extends over 12 amino acids. The CDR3 protein is CASSYDGDGYTF. The CDR3 region has the DNA TGTGCCAGCAGTTACGACGGGGATGGCTACACCTTC.

This sequence joins TRBV5-5 and TRBJ2-7; TRBD1 matches at 10 bases. The germline CDR1 and CDR2 sequences are SGHKS and YYEKEE (reference sequence). V dropped 2 bases and J dropped 5; count of bases not matched to a gene: 7. The CDR3 length is 15 residues. The CDR3 spells CASSFPGQGLHEQYF. The CDR3 bases are TGTGCCAGCAGCTTCCCGGGACAGGGGCTCCACGAGCAGTACTTC.

Concerning this clone: At one end the junction does not follow the germline gene, possibly because of a read error. This chain links TRBV5-4 with TRBJ2-5, with D tentatively TRBD2 (5 bases). The CDR3 extends over 14 amino acids. CDR1 SGHNT and CDR2 YYREEE come from the germline V gene (reference sequence). DNA of the CDR3: TGTGCCGGCAGCCGTGACACGGGACAAGAGACCCAGTACTTC. It codes for CAGSRDTGQETQYF. Full variable domain (rest looked up from reference TRBV5-4 and TRBJ2-5): ETGVTQSPTHLIKTRGQQVTLRCSSQSGHNTVSWYQQALGQGPQFIFQYYREEENGRGNFPPRFSGLQFPNYSSELNVNALELDDSALYLCAGSRDTGQETQYFGPGTRLLVL.

The rearrangement uses TRBV14 and TRBJ2-2, with D possibly being TRBD1 (5 bases). The CDR3 extends over 15 amino acids. Germline CDR1 and CDR2: SGHDN and FVKESK. Trimming left V 4 bases short and J 3 bases short, with 12 bases between. CDR3 protein: CASSRAAGYTGELFF. CDR3 DNA: TGTGCCAGCAGCCGGGCGGCAGGGTACACCGGGGAGCTGTTTTTT.

The chain combines TRBV4-1 with TRBJ2-3; unclear D gene. With 1 base removed from V and 5 bases from J, the gap between germline ends came to 10 bases. Germline V gene lookup returns CDR1 MGHRA and CDR2 YSYEKL. There are 14 residues in the CDR3. The DNA of the CDR3 is TGCGCCAGCAGCCAAGTTTTGCTAGGAGATACGCAGTATTTT. Protein sequence: CASSQVLLGDTQYF.

This clone was detected a few times. The CDR3 nucleotides are TGTGCCAGCAGGCGCCGGACAGCGGCAGATTATAGCAATCAGCCCCAGCATTTT. Its protein is CASRRRTAADYSNQPQHF. The V and J genes are TRBV28 and TRBJ1-5; perhaps TRBD1 as D (6 bases). Germline loops: CDR1 MDHEN, CDR2 SYDVKM. With 6 bases removed from V and 0 bases from J, the gap between germline ends came to 21 bases. The CDR3 runs to 18 residues.

The rearrangement links TRBV2 to TRBJ2-5; TRBD1 matches at 8 bases. The V gene's germline CDR1 is SNHLY and CDR2 FYNNEI. Losses at the gene ends were 4 bases for V and 5 bases for J; bases not matched to a gene: 12. This CDR3 contains 16 residues. CDR3 amino acids: CASSGSDRASGETQYF. DNA for the CDR3: TGTGCCAGCAGTGGGTCGGACAGGGCGTCGGGGGAGACCCAGTACTTC.

The chain couples TRBV5-4 to TRBJ1-2; D is undetermined. The V and J ends lost 0 bases and 0 bases respectively, with 6 bases between them. The CDR3 is made up of 14 amino acids. Germline assignment: CDR1 SGHNT and CDR2 YYREEE (reference sequence). The CDR3 region is CASSLEKPNYGYTF. The CDR3 bases are TGTGCCAGCAGCTTGGAAAAGCCTAACTATGGCTACACCTTC.

With regard to this clone: A junction boundary mismatches the germline segment, possibly from a read error. V gene TRBV7-2 combines with J gene TRBJ2-7; D may be TRBD1 (5 bases). This CDR3 is built from 12 residues. In germline, CDR1 is SGHTA, CDR2 FQGNSA. For the CDR3, the DNA is TGTGCCAGCAGCTTAGAGGGGTCGGAACTACAATTC. It translates to CASSLEGSELQF.

CDR3 protein: CASSKGRGVGGGYTF. The CDR3 nucleotides are TGTGCCAGCAGTAAGGGACGGGGGGTCGGGGGTGGCTACACCTTC. The gene calls are TRBV27 and TRBJ1-2, with a tentative D call TRBD1 (5 bases). The CDR3 extends over 15 amino acids. Germline CDR1 is MNHEY and CDR2 is SMNVEV (reference sequence). V was clipped by 5 bases and J by 7 bases, with 20 bases between them.

The rearrangement uses TRBV2 and TRBJ2-7, with 11 bases aligning to TRBD1. The V and J ends lost 5 bases and 2 bases, in that order; junction bases with no gene match: 5. CDR1 SNHLY and CDR2 FYNNEI come from the germline V gene. This CDR3 has 15 residues. The CDR3 region is CASSSGTGGPYEQYF. Written as DNA, the CDR3 is TGTGCCAGCAGTTCCGGGACAGGGGGGCCCTACGAGCAGTACTTC.

The chain couples TRBV4-1 to TRBJ1-1; TRBD1 matches 8 bases. The CDR3 covers 14 residues. V gave up 5 bases and J gave up 4 bases; unmatched junction bases: 6. The germline V gene has CDR1 MGHRA and CDR2 YSYEKL. The CDR3 here is CASSSQGGGTEAFF. The CDR3 bases are TGCGCCAGCAGCTCACAGGGGGGGGGCACTGAAGCTTTCTTT.

This clone was counted a few times. This chain links TRBV15 with TRBJ2-5; 11 bases line up with TRBD2. The CDR3 spans 22 residues. CDR1 and CDR2 (germline): LNHNV, YYDKDF (reference sequence). With 0 bases clipped from V and 5 bases from J, the junction kept 23 bases outside the gene matches. The CDR3 DNA follows: TGTGCCACCAGCAGAGATCAACGCGCATTATGGGCATTAGCGGGGGGGCTGGAGACCCAGTACTTC. Encoded protein: CATSRDQRALWALAGGLETQYF.

This sequence joins TRBV27 and TRBJ2-3; 12 bases agree with TRBD2. The J segment lost 3 bases and the V segment lost 5 bases, leaving 15 bases of the junction unmatched. The length of the CDR3 is 19 residues. Germline CDR1 MNHEY, CDR2 SMNVEV (reference sequence). The CDR3 DNA sequence: TGTGCCAGCAGTCCGAACCGACTAGCGGGAGAAAGGGTTACAGATACGCAGTATTTT. This translates into CASSPNRLAGERVTDTQYF.

The chain employs TRBV4-1 and TRBJ1-4, with a possible D match to TRBD1 (6 bases). V was shortened by 3 bases and J by 4 bases, with 12 bases between the two germline ends. CDR1 MGHRA and CDR2 YSYEKL come from the germline V gene. The CDR3 spans 15 residues. CDR3 DNA sequence: TGCGCCAGCAGCCAGTTGGGGGCTGGTAATGAAAAACTGTTTTTT. Its protein is CASSQLGAGNEKLFF.

The chain employs TRBV7-2 and TRBJ2-7; 9 positions match TRBD2. The CDR3 runs to 15 residues. Germline lookup yields CDR1 SGHTA and CDR2 FQGNSA. Unmatched junction bases numbered 7, after V lost 5 bases and J lost 2 bases. The CDR3 DNA sequence: TGTGCCAGCAGCGTTAGCGGGGGACTTCCCTACGAGCAGTACTTC. As protein: CASSVSGGLPYEQYF.

This clone was observed a single time. The V and J genes are TRBV4-1 and TRBJ1-4, with 9 bases fitting TRBD1. Germline lookup yields CDR1 MGHRA and CDR2 YSYEKL. V was clipped by 4 bases and J by 7 bases; unmatched bases: 7. The CDR3 extends over 15 amino acids. The CDR3 DNA reads as TGCGCCAGCAGCCTTCCGGGACAGGGTCGTGAAAAACTGTTTTTT. It is translated as CASSLPGQGREKLFF.